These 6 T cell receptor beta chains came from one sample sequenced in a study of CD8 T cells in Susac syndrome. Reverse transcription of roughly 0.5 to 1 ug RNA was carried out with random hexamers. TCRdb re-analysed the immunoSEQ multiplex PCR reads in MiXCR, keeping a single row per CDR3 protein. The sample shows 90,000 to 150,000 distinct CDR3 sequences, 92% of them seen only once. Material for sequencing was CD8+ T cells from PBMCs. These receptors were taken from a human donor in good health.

The CDR3 sequence is CASSESKNEQYF. The DNA for the CDR3 is TGTGCCAGCAGTGAATCGAAGAACGAGCAGTACTTC. This chain connects TRBV25-1 to TRBJ2-7; D gene uncertain. This CDR3 comprises 12 residues. CDR1 is MGHDK, CDR2 SYGVNS, per germline. V was clipped by 1 base and J by 5 bases, with 6 bases between them.

CDR3 DNA: TGCGCCAGCAGCTTGAGGGAATCGAACACCGGGGAGCTGTTTTTT. It codes for CASSLRESNTGELFF. J is TRBJ2-2 and V is TRBV5-1; D is unclear. The V and J ends lost 1 base and 0 bases respectively, with 7 bases between them. Germline V gene sequence: CDR1 SGHRS, CDR2 YFSETQ. The CDR3 has 15 residues.

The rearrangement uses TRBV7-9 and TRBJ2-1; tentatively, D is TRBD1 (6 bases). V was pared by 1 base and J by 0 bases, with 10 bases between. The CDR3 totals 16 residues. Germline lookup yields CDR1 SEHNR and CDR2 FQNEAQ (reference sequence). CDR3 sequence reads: CASSLGGPISYNEQFF. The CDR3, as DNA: TGTGCCAGCAGCTTAGGGGGGCCAATCTCCTACAATGAGCAGTTCTTC.

Written as DNA, the CDR3 is TGCGCCAGCGGACTCGGGACAGCCGCGGGCAATCAGCCCCAGCATTTT. It is translated as CASGLGTAAGNQPQHF. J is TRBJ1-5 and V is TRBV23-1; 7 bases line up with TRBD1. TRBV23-1 is an open reading frame whose function is uncertain. This CDR3 contains 16 residues. The V and J ends lost 8 bases and 2 bases, in that order; junction bases with no gene match: 12.

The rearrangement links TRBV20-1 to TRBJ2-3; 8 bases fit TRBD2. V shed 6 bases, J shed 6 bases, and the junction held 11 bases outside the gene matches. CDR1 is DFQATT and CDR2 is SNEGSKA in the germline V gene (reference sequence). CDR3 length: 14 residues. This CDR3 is CSASGGRSADTQYF. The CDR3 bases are TGCAGTGCCAGCGGGGGTCGCTCCGCGGATACGCAGTATTTT.

The CDR3 DNA is TGCAGCGTTGAAGAAAGGGGGTTCGGAAACACCATATATTTT. It encodes CSVEERGFGNTIYF. The chain carries TRBV29-1 and TRBJ1-3; perhaps TRBD1 as D (6 bases). The CDR3 is 14 amino acids. Germline V gene sequence: CDR1 SQVTM, CDR2 ANQGSEA. The germline V and J ends were trimmed by 0 bases and 4 bases, with 10 bases remaining between them.